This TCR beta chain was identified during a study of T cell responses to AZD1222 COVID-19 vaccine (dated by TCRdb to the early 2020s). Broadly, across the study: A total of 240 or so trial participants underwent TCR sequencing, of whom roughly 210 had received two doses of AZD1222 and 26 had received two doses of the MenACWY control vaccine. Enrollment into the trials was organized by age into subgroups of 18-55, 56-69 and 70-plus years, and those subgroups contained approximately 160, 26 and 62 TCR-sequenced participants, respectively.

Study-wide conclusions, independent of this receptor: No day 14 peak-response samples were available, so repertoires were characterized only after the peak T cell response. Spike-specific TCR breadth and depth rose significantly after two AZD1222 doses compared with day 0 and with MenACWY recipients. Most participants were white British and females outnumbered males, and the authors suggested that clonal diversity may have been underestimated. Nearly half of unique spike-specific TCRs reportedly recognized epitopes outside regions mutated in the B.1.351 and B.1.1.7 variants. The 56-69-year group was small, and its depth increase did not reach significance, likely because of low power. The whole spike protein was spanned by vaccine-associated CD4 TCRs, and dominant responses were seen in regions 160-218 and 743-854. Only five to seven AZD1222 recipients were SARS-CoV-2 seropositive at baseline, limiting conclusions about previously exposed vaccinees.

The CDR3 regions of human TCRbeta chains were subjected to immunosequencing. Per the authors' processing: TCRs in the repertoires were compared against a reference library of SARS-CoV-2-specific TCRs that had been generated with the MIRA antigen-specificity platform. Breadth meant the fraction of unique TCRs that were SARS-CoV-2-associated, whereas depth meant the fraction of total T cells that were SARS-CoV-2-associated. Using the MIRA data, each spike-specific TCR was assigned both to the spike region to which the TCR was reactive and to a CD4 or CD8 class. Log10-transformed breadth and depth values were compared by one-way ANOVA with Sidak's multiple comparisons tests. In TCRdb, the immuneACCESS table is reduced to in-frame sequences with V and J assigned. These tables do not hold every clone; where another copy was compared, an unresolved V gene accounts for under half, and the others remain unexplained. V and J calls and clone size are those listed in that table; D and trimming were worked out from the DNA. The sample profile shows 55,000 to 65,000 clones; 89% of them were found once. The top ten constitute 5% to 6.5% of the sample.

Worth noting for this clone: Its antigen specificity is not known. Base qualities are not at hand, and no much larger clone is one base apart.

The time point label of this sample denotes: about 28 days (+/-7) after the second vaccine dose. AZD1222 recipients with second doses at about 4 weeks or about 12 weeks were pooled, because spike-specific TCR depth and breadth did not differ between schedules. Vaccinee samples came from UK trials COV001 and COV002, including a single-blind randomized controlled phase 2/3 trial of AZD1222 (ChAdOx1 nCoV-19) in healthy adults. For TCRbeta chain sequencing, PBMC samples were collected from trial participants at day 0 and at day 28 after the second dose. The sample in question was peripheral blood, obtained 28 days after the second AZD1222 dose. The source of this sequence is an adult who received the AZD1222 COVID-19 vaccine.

Read as DNA, the sequence is TGTGCCAGCAGACGGACAGGGGGCGGGTATGGCTACACCTTC. Translated, it gives CASRRTGGGYGYTF. The chain couples TRBV3-1 (or the pseudogene TRBV3-2) to TRBJ1-2; 11 bases in the junction line up with TRBD1. Taken from cysteine to phenylalanine, the CDR3 has 14 residues. Only CDR3 DNA remains: 42 bases, in frame from the first base. For CDR1 and CDR2, the germline V gene (reference sequence) lists LGHDT and YNNKEL. V is cut back by 6 bases and J by 5 bases, with 5 bases in the junction unmatched.